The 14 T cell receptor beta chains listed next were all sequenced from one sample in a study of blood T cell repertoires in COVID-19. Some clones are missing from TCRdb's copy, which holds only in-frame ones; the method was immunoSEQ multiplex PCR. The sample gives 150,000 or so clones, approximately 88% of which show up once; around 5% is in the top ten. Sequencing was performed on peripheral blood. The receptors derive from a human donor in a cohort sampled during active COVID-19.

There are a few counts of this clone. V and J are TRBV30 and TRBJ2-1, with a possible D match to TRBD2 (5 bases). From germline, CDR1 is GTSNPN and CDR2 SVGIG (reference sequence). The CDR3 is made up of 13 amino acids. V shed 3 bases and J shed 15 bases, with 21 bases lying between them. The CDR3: CAWSAGMGPRGFF. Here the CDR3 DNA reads TGTGCCTGGAGCGCCGGGATGGGCCCCCGGGGGTTCTTC.

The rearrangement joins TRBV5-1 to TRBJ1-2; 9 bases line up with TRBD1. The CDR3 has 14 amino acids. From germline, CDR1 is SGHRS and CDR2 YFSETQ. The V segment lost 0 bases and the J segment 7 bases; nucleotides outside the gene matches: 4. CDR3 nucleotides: TGCGCCAGCAGCTTGGGGGACAGGGTCACTGGCTACACCTTC. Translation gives CASSLGDRVTGYTF.

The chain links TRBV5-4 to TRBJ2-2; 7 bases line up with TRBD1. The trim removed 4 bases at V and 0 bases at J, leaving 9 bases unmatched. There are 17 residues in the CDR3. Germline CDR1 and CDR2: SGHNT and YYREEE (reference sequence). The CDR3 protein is CASSRMTGITNTGELFF. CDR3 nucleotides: TGTGCCAGCAGCCGAATGACAGGGATTACGAACACCGGGGAGCTGTTTTTT.

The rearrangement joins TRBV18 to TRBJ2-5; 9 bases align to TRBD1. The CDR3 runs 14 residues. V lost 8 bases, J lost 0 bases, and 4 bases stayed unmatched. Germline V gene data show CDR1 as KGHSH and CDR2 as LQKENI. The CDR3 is CASTNRGHQETQYF. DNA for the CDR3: TGTGCCAGCACAAACAGGGGGCACCAAGAGACCCAGTACTTC.

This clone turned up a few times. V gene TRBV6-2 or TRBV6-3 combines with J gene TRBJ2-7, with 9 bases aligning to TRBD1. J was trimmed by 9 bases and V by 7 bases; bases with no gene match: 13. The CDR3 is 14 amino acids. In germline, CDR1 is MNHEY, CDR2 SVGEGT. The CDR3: CASTPWWTGVLQYF. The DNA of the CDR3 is TGTGCCAGCACCCCTTGGTGGACAGGGGTCTTGCAGTACTTC.

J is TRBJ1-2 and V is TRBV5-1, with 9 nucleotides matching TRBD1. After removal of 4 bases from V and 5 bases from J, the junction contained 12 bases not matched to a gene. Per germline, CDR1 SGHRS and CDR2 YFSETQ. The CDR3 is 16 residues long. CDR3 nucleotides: TGCGCCAGCAGCCAGGGGACCGACAGGGGGTTATATGGCTACACCTTC. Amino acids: CASSQGTDRGLYGYTF.

CDR3 in amino acids: CSVADGGLGRTPHTDTQYF. CDR3 bases: TGCAGCGTCGCGGACGGGGGACTAGGCAGAACCCCCCACACAGATACGCAGTATTTT. The rearrangement links TRBV29-1 to TRBJ2-3; 8 bases line up with TRBD2. V dropped 6 bases and J dropped 2; count of bases not matched to a gene: 22. The CDR3 sequence is 19 residues long. CDR1 and CDR2 from the germline V gene are SQVTM and ANQGSEA.

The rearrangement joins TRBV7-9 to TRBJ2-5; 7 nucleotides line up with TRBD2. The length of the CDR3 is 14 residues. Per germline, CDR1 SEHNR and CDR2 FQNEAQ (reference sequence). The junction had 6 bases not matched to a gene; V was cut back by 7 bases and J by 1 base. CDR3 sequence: CASMGRLAQETQYF. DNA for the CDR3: TGTGCCAGCATGGGAAGACTAGCCCAAGAGACCCAGTACTTC.

The CDR3 spells CASSKNGSGTSGSPHTYEQYF. The CDR3 bases are TGTGCCAGCAGCAAAAACGGTTCCGGGACTAGCGGGAGCCCCCACACCTACGAGCAGTACTTC. The rearrangement uses TRBV21-1 and TRBJ2-7; TRBD2, the D gene given by the table, was not confirmed from the DNA. TRBV21-1 is annotated as a pseudogene. The CDR3 loop spans 21 amino acids.

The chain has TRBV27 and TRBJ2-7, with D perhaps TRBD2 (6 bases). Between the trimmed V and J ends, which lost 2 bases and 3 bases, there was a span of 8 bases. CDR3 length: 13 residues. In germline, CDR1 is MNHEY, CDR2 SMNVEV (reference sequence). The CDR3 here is CASSLSSGYEQYF. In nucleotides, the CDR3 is TGTGCCAGCAGTTTAAGTAGCGGCTACGAGCAGTACTTC.

The CDR3 DNA reads as TGCGCCAGCAGCCGGACTGATCCCTTCTCCTACGAGCAGTACTTC. Residues: CASSRTDPFSYEQYF. The chain has TRBV5-1 and TRBJ2-7; weak D call: TRBD2 (5 bases). V lost 4 bases and J 0 bases, leaving 14 bases between the germline ends. The CDR3 has 15 residues. In germline, CDR1 is SGHRS, CDR2 YFSETQ.

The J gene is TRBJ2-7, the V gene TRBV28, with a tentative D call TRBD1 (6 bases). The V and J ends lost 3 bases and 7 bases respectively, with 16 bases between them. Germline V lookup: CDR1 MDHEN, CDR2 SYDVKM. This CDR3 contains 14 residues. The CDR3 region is CASSFQGFGGEQYF. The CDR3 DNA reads TGTGCCAGCAGTTTTCAGGGGTTCGGTGGAGAGCAGTACTTC.

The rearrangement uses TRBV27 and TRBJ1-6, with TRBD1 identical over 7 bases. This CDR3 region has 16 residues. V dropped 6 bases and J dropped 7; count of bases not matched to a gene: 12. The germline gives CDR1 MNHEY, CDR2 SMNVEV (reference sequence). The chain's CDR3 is CASRFLSTGANSPLHF. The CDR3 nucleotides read TGTGCCAGCAGATTTCTATCCACAGGGGCCAATTCACCCCTCCACTTT.

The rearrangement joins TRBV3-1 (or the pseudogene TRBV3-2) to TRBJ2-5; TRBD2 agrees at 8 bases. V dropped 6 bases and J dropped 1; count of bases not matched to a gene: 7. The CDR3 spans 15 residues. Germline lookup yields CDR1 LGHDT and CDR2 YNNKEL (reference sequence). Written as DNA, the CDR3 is TGTGCCAGCAGTCATAGCGGGAATGCCCAAGAGACCCAGTACTTC. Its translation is CASSHSGNAQETQYF.